This T cell receptor (beta chain) originates from a study of read filtering for tumor transcriptome and immune sequencing. Study-wide results and caveats: The sorted CD138-negative fraction was a mixed bone marrow immune population, not purified T cells.

This clonotype was counted at least ten times. What it binds is not known. Unmatched junction bases numbered 7, after V lost 0 bases and J lost 5 bases. CDR3 length equals 15 residues. Germline V CDR1 and CDR2: SGHNT, YYREEE (reference sequence). From about 400 ng of RNA, a library with molecular barcoded alpha/delta and beta/gamma adaptors was made. TCRdb redid the calling of the reads with MiXCR, one entry per CDR3 protein. The table includes about 39,000 distinct CDR3 sequences, roughly an eighth detected once. This clonotype originated in a donor aged 40 or over with multiple myeloma. The genes are TRBV5-4 and TRBJ2-5; 7 nucleotides agree with TRBD2. Sequencing was carried out using a population of CD138-negative cells sorted from bone marrow. The CDR3 nucleotides are TGTGCCAGCAGCTTGGACGTGTCAGCGGGGGAGACCCAGTACTTC. Translated: CASSLDVSAGETQYF.